This TCR beta chain was recorded in a study of CD8 T cells in Susac syndrome. Study results and limitations: By the study's own acknowledgment, its TCR sequencing and HLA analysis included relatively few individuals.

This clonotype was detected only once. Its cognate antigen is unknown. With random hexamers, reverse transcription was performed on about 0.5 to 1 ug of RNA. The CDR3 of TCR beta was amplified by immunoSEQ multiplex PCR across 54 Vbeta and 13 Jbeta. TCRdb recomputed calls from the immunoSEQ multiplex PCR reads with MiXCR, one row per CDR3 protein. In the table there are over 130,000 distinct CDR3 sequences, 85% to 95% of which are singletons. The CDR3 is 14 residues long. The ends were cut back, 0 bases at V and 4 bases at J, with 8 bases in the middle. Germline assignment: CDR1 SGHRS and CDR2 YFSETQ. Peripheral blood CD8+ and CD4+ T cells were profiled by TCR beta sequencing.

The specimen was CD4+ T cells from PBMCs. The TCR was taken from a human donor with Susac syndrome. The J gene is TRBJ1-5, the V gene TRBV5-1; D might be TRBD1 (5 bases). The CDR3 is CASSLGGRNQPQHF. The CDR3 region has the DNA TGCGCCAGCAGCTTGGGGGGCAGGAATCAGCCCCAGCATTTT.